These 20 T cell receptor beta chains share one sample of origin, sequenced in a study of shared clonotypes between healthy human individuals. Libraries were prepared by immunoSEQ multiplex PCR; TCRdb keeps only in-frame clonotypes and omits some of them. Here the sample spans approximately 97,000 clones, around two thirds being singletons. The sequencing input was memory CD8+ T cells sorted from blood. The sample's subset: CD45RO+ cells pooled with CCR7-negative TemRA cells. The receptors come from a man in his thirties or forties in good health.

Ten or more counts support this clone. The chain joins TRBV29-1 to TRBJ2-1; D gene unclear. The CDR3 covers 13 residues. Trimming removed 4 bases from V and 7 bases from J, with 14 bases in between. CDR1 and CDR2 from the germline V gene are SQVTM and ANQGSEA. CDR3 sequence: CSVVLLLGNEQFF. The CDR3 DNA sequence: TGCAGCGTTGTGCTTCTTCTCGGGAATGAGCAGTTCTTC.

This sequence joins TRBV6-1 and TRBJ2-7; 8 bases line up with TRBD2. With 5 bases clipped from V and 3 bases from J, the junction kept 9 bases outside the gene matches. CDR3 length: 15 residues. Germline lookup yields CDR1 MNHNS and CDR2 SASEGT. In DNA, the CDR3 is TGTGCCAGCAGTTCCGGGGGGGAGGCGTACTACGAGCAGTACTTC. Encoded protein: CASSSGGEAYYEQYF.

Remarks on this clone: The identical CDR3 is also encoded by other nucleotide sequences in the sample. The V call is TRBV7-6, the J call TRBJ1-1; D unclear. This CDR3 has 13 amino acids. With 2 bases removed from V and 1 base from J, the gap between germline ends came to 5 bases. Germline V gene data show CDR1 as SGHVS and CDR2 as FNYEAQ. The CDR3 DNA is TGTGCCAGCAGCTTAAGTGGGAACACTGAAGCTTTCTTT. The encoded protein is CASSLSGNTEAFF.

V gene TRBV4-1 combines with J gene TRBJ2-1; TRBD1 agrees at 9 bases. The V and J ends lost 1 base and 9 bases, in that order; junction bases with no gene match: 10. CDR3 length equals 16 residues. The V gene's germline CDR1 is MGHRA and CDR2 YSYEKL. CDR3 nucleotide sequence: TGCGCCAGCAGCCAAGCGGTCCCGGGACAGGGATTTGAGCAGTTCTTC. This encodes CASSQAVPGQGFEQFF.

The CDR3, as DNA: TGCAGCGTTGATTCCAACGGCTACACCTTC. Protein: CSVDSNGYTF. The gene calls are TRBV29-1 and TRBJ1-2; D gene uncertain. CDR3 size: 10 residues. V lost 3 bases, J lost 8 bases, and 7 bases lay in between. Germline CDR1 is SQVTM and CDR2 is ANQGSEA.

This rearrangement joins TRBV28 to TRBJ2-7, with TRBD2 as a possible D gene (6 bases). Germline CDR1 reads MDHEN; CDR2 reads SYDVKM. Trimming took off 5 bases at V and 3 bases at J, with 11 bases between the two ends. This CDR3 has 13 amino acids. The CDR3 is CASSPGLSYEQYF. CDR3 nucleotide sequence: TGTGCCAGCAGTCCGGGACTGAGCTACGAGCAGTACTTC.

This rearrangement joins TRBV30 to TRBJ2-1; 9 bases fit TRBD2. CDR1 is GTSNPN, CDR2 SVGIG, per germline (reference sequence). This CDR3 comprises 17 residues. The junction had 15 bases not matched to a gene; V was cut back by 1 base and J by 8 bases. CDR3 nucleotide sequence: TGTGCCTGGAGTGATTTGGCCGCGGGAGGGCCACGAGATGAGCAGTTCTTC. Translation: CAWSDLAAGGPRDEQFF.

This chain uses TRBV14 with TRBJ1-1, with no clear D. Per the germline V gene, CDR1 is SGHDN and CDR2 is FVKESK. V lost 0 bases, J lost 5 bases, and 10 bases lay in between. This CDR3 comprises 14 residues. CDR3 in DNA: TGTGCCAGCAGCCAAGAATATGTTAGTACTGAAGCTTTCTTT. The encoded protein is CASSQEYVSTEAFF.

This chain uses TRBV2 with TRBJ2-1; 11 nucleotides match TRBD2. The CDR3 consists of 24 residues. Trimming removed 4 bases from V and 0 bases from J; junction bases left unmatched: 26. Germline V gene sequence: CDR1 SNHLY, CDR2 FYNNEI. CDR3 sequence reads: CASSGEGGLAGEDRVQRSYNEQFF. The CDR3, as DNA: TGTGCCAGCAGTGGGGAAGGCGGACTAGCGGGCGAAGACCGCGTTCAACGCTCCTACAATGAGCAGTTCTTC.

This clone has a single count. The chain employs TRBV11-3 and TRBJ2-2; possibly TRBD1 or TRBD2 for D (6 bases each). V was clipped by 5 bases and J by 5 bases, with 21 bases between them. Germline values: CDR1 SGHNT, CDR2 YENEEA. This CDR3 is 17 amino acids long. The CDR3, as DNA: TGTGCCAGCAGCCATCTCACCACAGGGACTCGGACCGGGGAGCTGTTTTTT. It codes for CASSHLTTGTRTGELFF.

This rearrangement joins TRBV20-1 to TRBJ2-5, with D unresolved. This CDR3 spans 9 amino acids. The germline V gene encodes CDR1 DFQATT and CDR2 SNEGSKA (reference sequence). V was clipped by 4 bases and J by 5 bases, with 2 bases between them. The CDR3 is CSATETQYF. As DNA, the CDR3 is TGCAGTGCTACTGAGACCCAGTACTTC.

The chain employs TRBV10-1 and TRBJ2-2; D remains ambiguous. This CDR3 spans 16 amino acids. Germline lookup yields CDR1 WNHNN and CDR2 SYGVQD (reference sequence). The V gene lost 2 bases and the J gene lost 2 bases, with 12 bases spanning the gap. The CDR3 here is CASSEAVPPNTGELFF. The CDR3 DNA is TGCGCCAGCAGTGAGGCGGTCCCCCCTAACACCGGGGAGCTGTTTTTT.

This clone was seen a handful of times. The rearrangement uses TRBV28 and TRBJ2-1; TRBD2 matches at 10 bases. The CDR3 contains 16 residues. V shed 6 bases and J 0 bases; nucleotides not matched to a gene: 5. From germline, CDR1 is MDHEN and CDR2 SYDVKM. CDR3 bases: TGTGCCAGCAGCACAGCTAGCGGGAGCTCCTACAATGAGCAGTTCTTC. Translated, it gives CASSTASGSSYNEQFF.

V usage is TRBV4-1 and J usage is TRBJ2-1, with D possibly called TRBD1 or TRBD2 (6 bases each). The CDR3 totals 15 residues. The V gene's germline CDR1 is MGHRA and CDR2 YSYEKL. V was cut by 0 bases and J by 10 bases, with 16 bases left in between. The CDR3 bases are TGCGCCAGCAGCCAAGATCGAGCGGGTCAGGGGGAGCAGTTCTTC. Translating gives CASSQDRAGQGEQFF.

This clone was counted a single time. The chain uses TRBV9 and TRBJ2-1; 11 nucleotides align to TRBD2. This CDR3 is built from 14 residues. Germline lookup yields CDR1 SGDLS and CDR2 YYNGEE. J was trimmed by 15 bases and V by 6 bases; bases with no gene match: 14. DNA of the CDR3: TGTGCCAGCAACAAGGGACTAGCGGTTAATCCCCCGTTCTTC. Translated: CASNKGLAVNPPFF.

This clone was recorded a few times. V usage is TRBV7-9 and J usage is TRBJ1-1, with D unresolved. Trimming removed 5 bases at V and 5 bases at J, with 12 bases between. The CDR3 contains 13 residues. In germline, CDR1 is SEHNR, CDR2 FQNEAQ (reference sequence). The CDR3 loop is CASSPPRITEAFF. The CDR3 nucleotides are TGTGCCAGCAGCCCCCCCCGAATAACTGAAGCTTTCTTT.

The V and J genes are TRBV5-1 and TRBJ2-3, with D possibly matching TRBD2 (6 bases). V was clipped by 3 bases and J by 1 base, with 12 bases between them. The CDR3 has 15 residues. Germline V gene sequence: CDR1 SGHRS, CDR2 YFSETQ. The CDR3 DNA reads TGCGCCAGCAGCTCTCGGGAGCCCCGCACAGATACGCAGTATTTT. Translated: CASSSREPRTDTQYF. The full variable domain, with the rest looked up from reference TRBV5-1 and TRBJ2-3, is KAGVTQTPRYLIKTRGQQVTLSCSPISGHRSVSWYQQTPGQGLQFLFEYFSETQRNKGNFPGRFSGRQFSNSRSEMNVSTLELGDSALYLCASSSREPRTDTQYFGPGTRLTVL.

This clone was found a few times. The chain recombines TRBV28 with TRBJ1-2; a possible D gene is TRBD1 (6 bases). In germline, CDR1 is MDHEN, CDR2 SYDVKM. The CDR3 has 12 amino acids. V was shortened by 10 bases and J by 8 bases, with 17 bases between the two germline ends. Here the CDR3 DNA reads TGTGCCACCTCGGGGGGGGCCAGGGGCTACACCTTC. Translated: CATSGGARGYTF.

The V gene is TRBV14, the J gene TRBJ2-7, with unresolved D. The germline gives CDR1 SGHDN, CDR2 FVKESK. V lost 2 bases and J lost 0, with 8 bases in between. There are 14 residues in the CDR3. CDR3 loop: CASSQLDSSYEQYF. In DNA, the CDR3 is TGTGCCAGCAGCCAACTAGATAGCTCCTACGAGCAGTACTTC. Variable domain in full (rest from reference TRBV14 and TRBJ2-7): EAGVTQFPSHSVIEKGQTVTLRCDPISGHDNLYWYRRVMGKEIKFLLHFVKESKQDESGMPNNRFLAERTGGTYSTLKVQPAELEDSGVYFCASSQLDSSYEQYFGPGTRLTVT.

This chain joins TRBV10-3 and TRBJ1-3; D is unclear. Per germline, CDR1 ENHRY and CDR2 SYGVKD. The germline V and J ends were trimmed by 10 bases and 3 bases, with 16 bases remaining between them. This CDR3 is built from 14 residues. The CDR3 sequence is CATWEFQDGNTIYF. In nucleotides, the CDR3 is TGTGCCACCTGGGAGTTCCAAGATGGAAACACCATATATTTT.